This T cell receptor beta chain was sequenced for a study of regulatory T cells in long-lasting Graves disease. V was cut by 0 bases and J by 3 bases, with 8 bases left in between. This CDR3 has 13 residues. Per germline, CDR1 GTSNPN and CDR2 SVGIG (reference sequence). TCR beta libraries were built with iRepertoire HTBI primers and Arm-PCR of CDR3 regions. TCRdb passed the multiplex PCR reads through MiXCR, listing each CDR3 protein once. The sample lists 400,000 to 550,000 distinct CDR3 sequences, about 15% occurring once. This clonotype was detected a few times. The time point was: newly diagnosed GD, antithyroid drugs for less than 3 months. RNA isolated from PBMCs was used to make the TCR library. The same sample was also studied in work on T cells in Graves' hyperthyroidism and ophthalmopathy.

Sequenced here: peripheral blood mononuclear cells (PBMCs), sampled at new diagnosis, from a patient treated with antithyroid drugs. V and J are TRBV30 and TRBJ1-2; D gene uncertain. This clonotype was obtained from a woman under 40 with Graves disease. The DNA of the CDR3 is TGTGCCTGGAGTGTAACCGGGGACTATGGCTACACCTTC. Translating gives CAWSVTGDYGYTF.